The present entry profiles one T cell receptor (beta chain) with its context. Its antigen is not known. Sequencing used immunoSEQ v3.0 at survey level. The repertoire was sequenced with immunoSEQ multiplex PCR; TCRdb's copy has only in-frame clones and lacks some. The sample records around 20,000 clones, around 90% being singletons. The data stem from a study of long-term antiretroviral therapy in people with HIV. Study summary: Sampling started about a decade before the 2015 immediate-ART recommendation.

General study findings and limits: Information pertaining to ART adherence, viral resistance or therapeutic modifications was not obtained. Every time point showed a repertoire led by clones expanded before ART.

Germline loops: CDR1 SGHAT, CDR2 FQDESV (reference sequence). CDR3 size: 11 residues. The V end lost 3 bases, the J end lost 6 bases, and 4 bases lay between the germline ends. This TCR was recovered from a man aged 18 to 30 with HIV. V and J are TRBV11-1 and TRBJ2-3, with D unclear. This sample comprised unsorted PBMCs, obtained 0.2 years before starting antiretroviral therapy. The CDR3 loop reads CASSFSDTQYF. CDR3 DNA: TGTGCCAGCAGCTTCAGTGATACGCAGTATTTT.